These 17 T cell receptor beta chains share one sample of origin, sequenced in a study of blood T cells in healthy people across ages. Together with a sample-barcoded 5' primer, a J-beta primer mix was included in a second PCR lasting roughly 6 to 12 cycles. Using its own MiXCR run on the 5' RACE reads, TCRdb lists one record per CDR3 protein. The sample includes over 600,000 distinct CDR3 sequences, roughly 21% of them seen just once. Sequences were obtained from blood. Receptors were obtained from a man aged 65-85 years in good health.

This clonotype has a single count. The chain uses TRBV19 and TRBJ2-6; D not certain. The V gene's germline CDR1 is LNHDA and CDR2 SQIVND (reference sequence). V was clipped by 5 bases and J by 0 bases, with 8 bases between them. The CDR3 sequence is 15 residues long. CDR3 sequence (DNA): TGTGCCAGTAGTGGCAGCTACTCTGGGGCCAACGTCCTGACTTTC. It translates to CASSGSYSGANVLTF.

This clonotype was detected only a few times. The J gene is TRBJ2-4, the V gene TRBV6-5; 7 bases line up with TRBD1. The CDR3 length is 13 residues. Germline assignment: CDR1 MNHEY and CDR2 SVGAGI. V dropped 6 bases and J dropped 6; count of bases not matched to a gene: 5. The CDR3 DNA is TGTGCCAGCAGGGACAGGTCCCGAAACATTCAGTACTTC. It translates to CASRDRSRNIQYF.

The chain is built from TRBV12-3 or TRBV12-4 and TRBJ1-1; D call uncertain. Trimming left V 9 bases short and J 2 bases short, with 19 bases between. The length of the CDR3 is 15 residues. The CDR3 here is CASSVLGRDNTEAFF. CDR3 sequence (DNA): TGTGCCAGTTCGGTGCTCGGCAGAGATAACACTGAAGCTTTCTTT.

This clonotype was picked up many times. The V and J genes are TRBV12-3 or TRBV12-4 and TRBJ2-6; D remains unclear. Trimming removed 9 bases at V and 0 bases at J, with 9 bases between. The CDR3 loop spans 14 amino acids. The CDR3 reads CASAPRSGANVLTF. CDR3 bases: TGTGCCAGTGCCCCGCGCTCTGGGGCCAACGTCCTGACTTTC.

V usage is TRBV5-5 and J usage is TRBJ2-3; the D call may be TRBD1 or TRBD2 (6 bases each). The CDR3 runs 16 residues. Looked up from germline, CDR1 is SGHKS and CDR2 is YYEKEE (reference sequence). Trimming removed 2 bases at V and 0 bases at J, with 13 bases between. CDR3 amino acids: CASSFGGPGSTDTQYF. The CDR3 coding sequence is TGTGCCAGCAGCTTTGGGGGGCCAGGTAGCACAGATACGCAGTATTTT.

This clonotype was counted ten times or more. The chain joins TRBV6-6 to TRBJ2-7; tentatively, D is TRBD1 or TRBD2 (5 bases each). Germline V CDR1 and CDR2: MNHNY, SVGAGI (reference sequence). V lost 5 bases, J lost 0 bases, and 8 bases lay in between. The CDR3 consists of 13 residues. The CDR3 is CASSGDGSYEQYF. The CDR3 DNA follows: TGTGCCAGCAGTGGGGACGGCTCCTACGAGCAGTACTTC.

This clonotype showed up just a few times. The gene calls are TRBV29-1 and TRBJ2-1, with 7 bases aligning to TRBD1. There are 12 residues in the CDR3. Germline V gene lookup returns CDR1 SQVTM and CDR2 ANQGSEA. Unmatched junction bases numbered 5, after V lost 8 bases and J lost 4 bases. CDR3 in DNA: TGCAGCAAGCAGGGGGAGTACAATGAGCAGTTCTTC. It yields the protein CSKQGEYNEQFF.

V gene TRBV29-1 combines with J gene TRBJ1-2, with D maybe TRBD1 (5 bases). The V gene's germline CDR1 is SQVTM and CDR2 ANQGSEA. The CDR3 runs to 15 residues. V lost 0 bases, J lost 2 bases, and 13 bases lay in between. The CDR3 spells CSVEDGRQLNYGYTF. The CDR3 DNA is TGCAGCGTTGAAGATGGCCGACAGTTAAACTATGGCTACACCTTC.

The rearrangement joins TRBV5-1 to TRBJ2-3; 7 positions agree with TRBD1. V lost 0 bases to trimming and J lost 0 bases; unmatched junction nucleotides: 4. Germline V gives CDR1 SGHRS, CDR2 YFSETQ. This CDR3 comprises 16 residues. CDR3 residues: CASSLGGGFSTDTQYF. DNA of the CDR3: TGCGCCAGCAGCTTGGGAGGGGGCTTCAGCACAGATACGCAGTATTTT.

In this sample, this clonotype turned up once. The conserved closing phenylalanine or tryptophan is absent in this CDR3, likely reflecting a read error. J is TRBJ1-4 and V is TRBV3-1, with D unresolved. The V gene lost 1 base and the J gene lost 3 bases, with 9 bases spanning the gap. The CDR3 loop spans 15 amino acids. Germline V gene sequence: CDR1 LGHDT, CDR2 YNNKEL (reference sequence). The CDR3 spells CASSQAAQSNEKLFS. Written as DNA, the CDR3 is TGTGCCAGCAGCCAAGCTGCACAGTCTAATGAAAAACTGTTTTCT.

This clonotype was detected a few times. V usage is TRBV20-1 and J usage is TRBJ2-5; 7 positions match TRBD2. This CDR3 region has 13 residues. CDR1 is DFQATT and CDR2 is SNEGSKA in the germline V gene (reference sequence). With 5 bases clipped from V and 1 base from J, the junction kept 4 bases outside the gene matches. The CDR3 region is CSAPGTTQETQYF. In DNA form, the CDR3 reads TGCAGTGCTCCCGGGACTACCCAAGAGACCCAGTACTTC.

With regard to this clonotype: This may be a read error: a much more frequent sequence differs by one nucleotide. The chain combines TRBV12-3 or TRBV12-4 with TRBJ2-3; TRBD2 matches 11 bases. J was trimmed by 4 bases and V by 4 bases; bases with no gene match: 7. This CDR3 is built from 16 residues. The CDR3, as DNA: TGTGCCAGCAGTTCCCCACTAGCGGGAGTCCCAGATACGCAGTATTTT. The encoded protein is CASSSPLAGVPDTQYF.

This clonotype was observed a few times. The V and J genes are TRBV21-1 and TRBJ2-7; TRBD1, the D gene given by the table, was not confirmed from the DNA. TRBV21-1 is marked as a pseudogene. The CDR3 extends over 16 amino acids. The CDR3 here is CASSKRRDFSPYEQYF. Here the CDR3 DNA reads TGTGCCAGCAGCAAACGACGGGATTTCTCCCCCTACGAGCAGTACTTC.

V gene TRBV7-9 combines with J gene TRBJ1-3, with no clear D. Germline loops: CDR1 SEHNR, CDR2 FQNEAQ (reference sequence). The CDR3 is made up of 18 amino acids. Deletions cut 4 bases from V and 0 bases from J, with 19 bases between. CDR3 DNA: TGTGCCAGCAGCTCCGCTCTCAGACGGCCGTTCTCTGGAAACACCATATATTTT. Translating it yields CASSSALRRPFSGNTIYF.

This clonotype showed up many times. The chain couples TRBV9 to TRBJ2-2, with TRBD2 matching 8 bases. Germline V CDR1 and CDR2: SGDLS, YYNGEE. After removal of 6 bases from V and 4 bases from J, the junction contained 11 bases not matched to a gene. The CDR3 extends over 16 amino acids. CDR3 nucleotide sequence: TGTGCCAGCACCCTAAATAGCGGGACTAGCACCGGGGAGCTGTTTTTT. Translation gives CASTLNSGTSTGELFF.

The chain carries TRBV28 and TRBJ2-7, with TRBD2 matching over 11 bases. This CDR3 is 16 amino acids long. Germline assignment: CDR1 MDHEN and CDR2 SYDVKM. Germline trimming cut 6 bases from V and 0 bases from J; bases unmatched to any gene: 7. CDR3 DNA sequence: TGTGCCAGCAGCCATGGACTAGCGGGTGCCTCCTACGAGCAGTACTTC. It specifies CASSHGLAGASYEQYF.

The V and J genes are TRBV6-2 or TRBV6-3 and TRBJ2-5; no firm D call. The V gene lost 0 bases and the J gene lost 7 bases, with 15 bases spanning the gap. The V gene's germline CDR1 is MNHEY and CDR2 SVGEGT. The CDR3 has 15 residues. CDR3 DNA: TGTGCCAGCAGTTACTCGGAAGTATGGTTCGGGACCCAGTACTTC. This sequence encodes CASSYSEVWFGTQYF.